Presented here are 23 T cell receptor beta chains from one specimen sequenced in a study of OX40 agonist ivuxolimab in advanced cancers. The method was immunoSEQ multiplex PCR; TCRdb's version includes in-frame clones alone and lacks a portion of them. Counted here are tens of thousands of clones, about 90% occurring once; the ten biggest clones make up more than 0.35%. Source: CD4+ or CD8+ T cells sorted from blood, taken in a trial of the OX40 agonist ivuxolimab. These TCRs come from an adult with an advanced solid tumor such as melanoma, head and neck, liver or kidney cancer.

The rearrangement links TRBV10-1 to TRBJ2-3, with D perhaps matching TRBD2 (6 bases). The ends were cut back, 3 bases at V and 8 bases at J, with 12 bases in the middle. CDR3 length equals 13 residues. Per the germline V gene, CDR1 is WNHNN and CDR2 is SYGVQD (reference sequence). CDR3 region: CASSEGGEVTQYF. The CDR3 DNA reads TGCGCCAGCAGTGAAGGTGGGGAGGTTACGCAGTATTTT.

The chain recombines TRBV11-2 with TRBJ1-6, with D hard to call. V was shortened by 6 bases and J by 2 bases, with 11 bases between the two germline ends. The CDR3 extends over 15 amino acids. Germline V lookup: CDR1 SGHAT, CDR2 FQNNGV. The CDR3 DNA follows: TGTGCCAGCAGGGTATCGGGTCCCTATAATTCACCCCTCCACTTT. Translation: CASRVSGPYNSPLHF.

V is TRBV4-2 and J is TRBJ2-2, with D possibly TRBD2 on 6 matching bases. Trimming removed 8 bases from V and 5 bases from J, with 15 bases in between. The CDR3 is made up of 14 amino acids. CDR1 and CDR2 from the germline V gene are LGHNA and YNFKEQ. In DNA form, the CDR3 reads TGTGCCAGCTCGCCCGCCGGGGGAACCGGGGAGCTGTTTTTT. It specifies CASSPAGGTGELFF.

This chain links TRBV27 with TRBJ1-4, with 9 nucleotides matching TRBD1. After removal of 3 bases from V and 10 bases from J, the junction contained 6 bases not matched to a gene. Germline lookup yields CDR1 MNHEY and CDR2 SMNVEV (reference sequence). The CDR3 spans 14 residues. DNA of the CDR3: TGTGCCAGCAGTTTGTCCCCGGGACAGGGAAAACTGTTTTTT. Its protein product is CASSLSPGQGKLFF.

The chain is built from TRBV25-1 and TRBJ2-1, with TRBD1 identical over 9 bases. The germline CDR1 and CDR2 sequences are MGHDK and SYGVNS. V gave up 3 bases and J gave up 7 bases; unmatched junction bases: 10. This CDR3 has 16 residues. The CDR3 region is CASSDSGTGILNEQFF. The CDR3 DNA sequence: TGTGCCAGCAGTGACTCCGGGACAGGGATCTTAAATGAGCAGTTCTTC.

The V and J genes are TRBV4-2 and TRBJ1-1; D may be TRBD1 (6 bases). Germline lookup yields CDR1 LGHNA and CDR2 YNFKEQ. V was clipped by 4 bases and J by 4 bases, with 13 bases between them. The CDR3 spans 14 residues. In DNA, the CDR3 is TGTGCCAGCAGCCCGGGACACGGAATCACTGAAGCTTTCTTT. Protein: CASSPGHGITEAFF.

J is TRBJ2-5 and V is TRBV15; the D is unclear. The CDR3 has 13 residues. Germline V lookup: CDR1 LNHNV, CDR2 YYDKDF (reference sequence). Trimming cost V 9 bases and J 1 base, with 12 bases left between them. In DNA, the CDR3 is TGTGCCACAAACCTAGGGTTCCAAGAGACCCAGTACTTC. Protein product: CATNLGFQETQYF.

The chain joins TRBV5-1 to TRBJ2-7; D gene unclear. The V gene lost 0 bases and the J gene lost 2 bases, with 12 bases spanning the gap. The CDR3 spans 15 residues. The germline V gene has CDR1 SGHRS and CDR2 YFSETQ. CDR3 sequence (DNA): TGCGCCAGCAGCTTGGCGGCGGACGTACCCTACGAGCAGTACTTC. Protein product: CASSLAADVPYEQYF.

The gene calls are TRBV28 and TRBJ2-6; no clear D gene. The CDR3 has 13 amino acids. The V gene's germline CDR1 is MDHEN and CDR2 SYDVKM. The V gene lost 5 bases and the J gene lost 4 bases, with 6 bases spanning the gap. This chain's CDR3 is CASSTDGANVLTF. The CDR3 nucleotides read TGTGCCAGCAGTACTGACGGGGCCAACGTCCTGACTTTC.

In DNA form, the CDR3 reads TGTGCCAGCAGTTTTCGCGGAGGAGCGAACACCGGGGAGCTGTTTTTT. It translates to CASSFRGGANTGELFF. The chain joins TRBV27 to TRBJ2-2, with D maybe TRBD2 (5 bases). Trimming took off 3 bases at V and 0 bases at J, with 11 bases between the two ends. The CDR3 consists of 16 residues. Germline-derived CDR1 and CDR2 are MNHEY and SMNVEV (reference sequence).

This clone was detected once. The rearrangement joins TRBV11-3 to TRBJ2-4, with 8 bases aligning to TRBD2. This CDR3 comprises 16 residues. The V segment lost 7 bases and the J segment 1 base; nucleotides outside the gene matches: 9. Germline lookup yields CDR1 SGHNT and CDR2 YENEEA. CDR3 amino acids: CASTYPGGAAKNIQYF. In DNA form, the CDR3 reads TGTGCCAGCACCTACCCCGGGGGGGCCGCCAAAAACATTCAGTACTTC.

J is TRBJ2-6 and V is TRBV7-2, with D possibly being TRBD2 (5 bases). Germline lookup yields CDR1 SGHTA and CDR2 FQGNSA. This CDR3 spans 15 amino acids. V shed 6 bases and J shed 4 bases, with 13 bases lying between them. The CDR3 sequence is CASSREGQGANVLTF. The CDR3 DNA follows: TGTGCCAGCAGTCGGGAAGGGCAAGGGGCCAACGTCCTGACTTTC.

The genes are TRBV4-1 and TRBJ2-7; D is unresolved. There are 15 residues in the CDR3. Trimming left V 1 base short and J 4 bases short, with 14 bases between. Germline V gives CDR1 MGHRA, CDR2 YSYEKL. The CDR3 DNA is TGCGCCAGCAGCCAAGGTCATTCCTCGTCGTACGAGCAGTACTTC. It specifies CASSQGHSSSYEQYF.

CDR3 nucleotide sequence: TGTGCCAGCAGCTTTTCGGGAGCTGGGACAGATACGCAGTATTTT. Amino acids: CASSFSGAGTDTQYF. V usage is TRBV7-2 and J usage is TRBJ2-3; D might be TRBD2 (6 bases). Germline V gene lookup returns CDR1 SGHTA and CDR2 FQGNSA. With 3 bases removed from V and 3 bases from J, the gap between germline ends came to 13 bases. This CDR3 spans 15 amino acids.

The V and J genes are TRBV27 and TRBJ2-2, with TRBD1 as a possible D gene (6 bases). The V gene's germline CDR1 is MNHEY and CDR2 SMNVEV (reference sequence). This CDR3 has 16 amino acids. Trimming cost V 1 base and J 2 bases, with 11 bases left between them. CDR3 sequence: CASSLWAGVNTGELFF. DNA of the CDR3: TGTGCCAGCAGTTTATGGGCAGGGGTCAACACCGGGGAGCTGTTTTTT.

This chain links TRBV28 with TRBJ1-4; the D gene is possibly TRBD1 (5 bases). Germline-derived CDR1 and CDR2 are MDHEN and SYDVKM. The CDR3 has 14 amino acids. V lost 3 bases, J lost 7 bases, and 12 bases lay in between. The CDR3 DNA sequence: TGTGCCAGCAGTTTGCAGGGAATTCGTGAAAAACTGTTTTTT. Its translation is CASSLQGIREKLFF. Drawing the rest from reference TRBV28 and TRBJ1-4, the complete variable domain is DVKVTQSSRYLVKRTGEKVFLECVQDMDHENMFWYRQDPGLGLRLIYFSYDVKMKEKGDIPEGYSVSREKKERFSLILESASTNQTSMYLCASSLQGIREKLFFGSGTQLSVL.

The V call is TRBV7-2, the J call TRBJ2-4; D is unclear. CDR3 length: 15 residues. Trimming took 5 bases from V and 2 from J, leaving 13 bases between them. Germline CDR1 and CDR2: SGHTA and FQGNSA. The CDR3 nucleotides read TGTGCCAGCAGCCCCCGGGCCCCTACCAAAAACATTCAGTACTTC. It yields the protein CASSPRAPTKNIQYF.

The rearrangement joins TRBV4-3 to TRBJ1-2, with 9 nucleotides matching TRBD1. The CDR3 spans 15 residues. Germline loops: CDR1 LGHNA, CDR2 YSLEER. After removal of 0 bases from V and 8 bases from J, the junction contained 7 bases not matched to a gene. The CDR3 region is CASSQETGGAGGYTF. The CDR3 DNA reads as TGCGCCAGCAGCCAAGAAACAGGGGGCGCAGGAGGCTACACCTTC.

The gene calls are TRBV7-9 and TRBJ1-2; tentative D call: TRBD1 (6 bases). Germline CDR1 and CDR2: SEHNR and FQNEAQ (reference sequence). The CDR3 is made up of 12 amino acids. Trimming removed 8 bases from V and 7 bases from J, with 14 bases in between. CDR3 coding DNA: TGTGCCAGCGGGGGGCAGGGTGGTGGCTACACCTTC. It translates to CASGGQGGGYTF. Variable domain in full (rest from reference TRBV7-9 and TRBJ1-2): DTGVSQNPRHKITKRGQNVTFRCDPISEHNRLYWYRQTLGQGPEFLTYFQNEAQLEKSRLLSDRFSAERPKGSFSTLEIQRTEQGDSAMYLCASGGQGGGYTFGSGTRLTVV.

The chain has TRBV19 and TRBJ1-5; D is undetermined. Trimming took 6 bases from V and 3 from J, leaving 12 bases between them. Germline V CDR1 and CDR2: LNHDA, SQIVND (reference sequence). The CDR3 consists of 14 residues. In DNA, the CDR3 is TGTGCCAGTAGCCACGAGAGGTCCAATCAGCCCCAGCATTTT. Residues: CASSHERSNQPQHF.

This clone has just a few counts. J is TRBJ2-3 and V is TRBV9, with D perhaps TRBD2 (5 bases). The CDR3 spans 14 residues. Trimming took 3 bases from V and 1 from J, leaving 9 bases between them. In germline, CDR1 is SGDLS, CDR2 YYNGEE. CDR3 DNA sequence: TGTGCCAGCAGCGCCGGAGGAGGCACAGATACGCAGTATTTT. Residues: CASSAGGGTDTQYF.

The chain couples TRBV7-9 to TRBJ2-3; D unresolved. Trimming shortened V by 1 base and J by 2 bases, and 4 bases separated the two germline ends. Germline V gene data show CDR1 as SEHNR and CDR2 as FQNEAQ (reference sequence). This CDR3 is 13 amino acids long. CDR3 loop: CASSLGLTDTQYF. The CDR3 DNA reads TGTGCCAGCAGCTTAGGCCTCACAGATACGCAGTATTTT.

The rearrangement joins TRBV18 to TRBJ2-7; 10 positions agree with TRBD2. With V trimmed by 4 bases and J by 3 bases, 9 bases remained unmatched. The CDR3 totals 16 residues. Germline CDR1 KGHSH, CDR2 LQKENI. The CDR3 spells CASSRDSGRNIYEQYF. CDR3 coding DNA: TGTGCCAGCTCACGCGATAGCGGGAGGAACATCTACGAGCAGTACTTC.